What follows are 19 T cell receptor beta chains derived from one specimen sequenced in a study of tumor and adjacent non-tumor tissue in lung cancer (dated by TCRdb to 2017 to 2018). Bulk unsorted tissue served as the source for RNA extraction, and RNA quality was assessed using a NanoDrop ND-1000 and an Agilent 2100. The method was multiplex PCR. Instrument used: Illumina HiSeq 2500. TCRbeta libraries were constructed through three rounds of nested PCR with primers (Table S4) according to protocols adapted from ARM-PCR. In TCRdb, the public reads were trimmed at Q25 with fastp and aligned with MiXCR, with productive beta chains retained. Each CDR3 protein gets just one entry, which takes the most common genes and DNA from the rows behind it. The sample includes 75,000 to 80,000 distinct CDR3 sequences, with over 80% observed a single time. The top ten clonotypes cover roughly 14% of the sample. The sequencing sample was made of lung tumor tissue. All receptors derive from a woman aged 50 to 60 with non-small cell lung cancer.

The chain uses TRBV5-4 and TRBJ2-3; the D is unclear. The germline V gene encodes CDR1 SGHNT and CDR2 YYREEE (reference sequence). Trimming cost V 4 bases and J 1 base, with 10 bases left between them. The CDR3 contains 14 residues. The CDR3 loop is CASSMTRRTDTQYF. CDR3 nucleotide sequence: TGTGCCAGCAGCATGACTCGGCGCACAGATACGCAGTATTTT.

Details on this clonotype: The CDR3 ends on some other residue instead of the conserved phenylalanine or tryptophan, so this is likely a read error. It is unclear where the CDR3 begins or ends on the DNA, so no DNA is shown, and the CDR3 is as TCRdb lists it. This rearrangement joins TRBV12-3 or TRBV12-4 to TRBJ2-1. Ends included, the CDR3 has 12 residues. CDR3 in amino acids: CASSARYNEEFL.

Regarding this clonotype: The junction does not match germline at one end; this may be a read error. This chain links TRBV4-2 with TRBJ2-7; 9 nucleotides align to TRBD1. Germline V CDR1 and CDR2: LGHNA, YNFKEQ. CDR3 length equals 15 residues. CDR3 sequence: CASSHEQGAGYDQYF. The CDR3 nucleotides read TGTGCCAGTAGCCATGAACAGGGGGCTGGTTACGACCAGTACTTC.

The rearrangement uses TRBV29-1 and TRBJ2-2; unclear D gene. The CDR3 has 11 amino acids. Germline loops: CDR1 SQVTM, CDR2 ANQGSEA. Trimming took 5 bases from V and 9 from J, leaving 10 bases between them. The CDR3 nucleotides read TGCAGCGTTTGTAAGACCCGGGAGCTGTTTTTT. Translating gives CSVCKTRELFF.

In the case of this clonotype: One junction end disagrees with the germline gene, perhaps due to a read error. V gene TRBV6-5 combines with J gene TRBJ2-7; possible D gene TRBD1, 5 bases. The V gene's germline CDR1 is MNHEY and CDR2 SVGAGI. The CDR3 has 16 amino acids. The CDR3 is CASSGRTTGVAYEPYF. CDR3 sequence (DNA): TGTGCCAGCAGCGGCCGTACTACAGGCGTCGCGTACGAGCCGTACTTC.

Comments on this clonotype: One end of the junction fails to match germline, which may point to a read error. This chain connects TRBV14 to TRBJ2-3; the D gene is possibly TRBD2 (5 bases). The CDR3 loop spans 13 amino acids. The germline V gene has CDR1 SGHDN and CDR2 FVKESK. This CDR3 is CASSQDLRDTQFF. CDR3 coding DNA: TGTGCCAGCAGCCAAGATCTACGGGATACTCAGTTTTTT. The variable domain in full, with the rest retrieved from reference TRBV14 and TRBJ2-3, is EAGVTQFPSHSVIEKGQTVTLRCDPISGHDNLYWYRRVMGKEIKFLLHFVKESKQDESGMPNNRFLAERTGGTYSTLKVQPAELEDSGVYFCASSQDLRDTQFFGPGTRLTVL.

Note on this clonotype: One junction end disagrees with the germline gene, perhaps due to a read error. The V gene is TRBV6-1, the J gene TRBJ2-1; a possible D gene is TRBD1 (6 bases). There are 14 residues in the CDR3. CDR1 MNHNS and CDR2 SASEGT come from the germline V gene. DNA for the CDR3: TGTGTCAGCAGTGAAATGGGACATTACAATGAACAGTTCTTC. It yields the protein CVSSEMGHYNEQFF.

Comments on this clonotype: Its ends do not fully match the called genes, so a read error is possible. This chain links TRBV7-8 with TRBJ2-7; D call uncertain. This CDR3 is 15 amino acids long. The germline CDR1 and CDR2 sequences are SGHVS and FQNEAQ. The CDR3 sequence: CANSLGSGRSYEQYF. CDR3 bases: TGTGCCAACAGCTTAGGATCGGGTAGGTCCTACGAGCAGTACTTC.

The chain is built from TRBV28 and TRBJ2-7; 7 bases align to TRBD2. The CDR3 runs 14 residues. Germline V CDR1 and CDR2: MDHEN, SYDVKM. CDR3 sequence reads: CASREVVRLSEQYF. The CDR3 nucleotides are TGTGCAAGCCGGGAGGTTGTAAGACTGTCCGAGCAGTACTTC.

This chain connects TRBV29-1 to TRBJ2-3, with TRBD1 matching 7 bases. Germline V gene lookup returns CDR1 SQVTM and CDR2 ANQGSEA. This CDR3 has 13 residues. This CDR3 is CSSTGSVTDTQYF. Written as DNA, the CDR3 is TGCAGTTCGACAGGGTCCGTCACAGATACGCAGTATTTT.

This clonotype showed up just a few times. One junction end disagrees with the germline gene, perhaps due to a read error. The CDR3 spells CATSGEYNKQFF. CDR3 nucleotides: TGTGCTACCAGTGGAGAATACAATAAGCAGTTCTTC. This chain uses TRBV24-1 with TRBJ2-1; D remains ambiguous. Germline V gene sequence: CDR1 KGHDR, CDR2 SFDVKD. The CDR3 contains 12 residues.

Of note for this clonotype: The junction and the germline gene differ at one end; a read error may be behind it. The J gene is TRBJ1-1, the V gene TRBV20-1; the D gene is possibly TRBD1 (6 bases). CDR1 is DFQATT and CDR2 is SNEGSKA in the germline V gene (reference sequence). CDR3 length equals 14 residues. The CDR3 bases are TGTACTGCTAACGGGCACAGGGAGAACACTGAAGCTTTCTTT. Residues: CTANGHRENTEAFF.

In regard to this clonotype: At one of its ends the junction is not consistent with the germline gene, which may arise from a read error. The V and J genes are TRBV4-1 and TRBJ1-1; D not resolved. Per germline, CDR1 MGHRA and CDR2 YSYEKL. The CDR3 is 16 residues long. CDR3 in amino acids: CASSQDLYRVGTETIF. The CDR3 DNA sequence: TGCGCCAGCAGCCAAGATCTCTACAGAGTCGGCACTGAAACTATCTTT.

Concerning this clonotype: This CDR3 is missing its conserved last phenylalanine or tryptophan, likely due to a read error. The V call is TRBV11-2, the J call TRBJ2-1, with D tentatively TRBD1 (6 bases). V lost 4 bases and J lost 11, with 12 bases in between. Germline V lookup: CDR1 SGHAT, CDR2 FQNNGV. This CDR3 has 12 amino acids. The chain's CDR3 is CASSSGHNQQFI. CDR3 DNA sequence: TGTGCCAGCAGCTCGGGACACAACCAGCAGTTCATC.

As to this clonotype: A single base separates this from a much larger clone, so it may be a read error. This chain links TRBV5-1 with TRBJ2-1, with D perhaps TRBD1 (6 bases). CDR1 and CDR2 (germline): SGHRS, YFSETQ. The CDR3 is 16 amino acids. Here the CDR3 DNA reads TGCGTCAGCAGCCAACGCATAGGGCCCACAGACAGGGAGCAGTTCTTC. This codes for CVSSQRIGPTDREQFF.

A word on this clonotype: Its ends do not fully match the called genes, so a read error is possible. The CDR3 here is CASSQVSWEGVNVQFF. CDR3 DNA sequence: TGCGCCAGCAGCCAAGTCTCATGGGAGGGCGTCAATGTGCAGTTCTTC. The gene calls are TRBV4-1 and TRBJ2-1; the match to TRBD2 covers 7 bases. CDR3 length equals 16 residues. Germline lookup yields CDR1 MGHRA and CDR2 YSYEKL.

This sequence joins TRBV28 and TRBJ2-2, with D unresolved. The germline CDR1 and CDR2 sequences are MDHEN and SYDVKM. CDR3 length: 12 amino acids. With 5 bases removed from V and 5 bases from J, the gap between germline ends came to 6 bases. CDR3 loop: CASSTITGELFF. The CDR3 DNA sequence: TGTGCCAGCAGTACTATTACCGGGGAGCTGTTTTTT.

On this clonotype: At one boundary the junction diverges from the germline segment, which might be a read error. V usage is TRBV30 and J usage is TRBJ1-1; D gene uncertain. The CDR3 extends over 14 amino acids. Germline CDR1 is GTSNPN and CDR2 is SVGIG (reference sequence). The CDR3 nucleotides read TGTGCCTCGAGTGTTAAGGGAATGAACACTGAAGCTTTCTTT. Residues: CASSVKGMNTEAFF.

The rearrangement joins TRBV10-3 to TRBJ2-5; TRBD2 is a possible D gene (6 bases). V lost 8 bases and J 8 bases, leaving 21 bases between the germline ends. The CDR3 is 14 amino acids. CDR1 and CDR2 from the germline V gene are ENHRY and SYGVKD. The CDR3 loop reads CAIRPPGGSETQYF. For the CDR3, the DNA is TGTGCCATCCGACCTCCCGGAGGGAGTGAAACCCAGTACTTC.